This T cell receptor beta chain was profiled in a study of T cell responses to AZD1222 COVID-19 vaccine. Turning to this clone: Antigen: not known.

Generated by immunoSEQ multiplex PCR, the TCRdb table keeps only in-frame clones and is missing some. The repertoire has approximately 150,000 clones, around 90% of them found once; the top ten carry under 5.5%. Notes on the study in general: An increase in Spike-specific TCR breadth and depth was observed after two AZD1222 doses. Nearly half of spike-specific TCRs reportedly target variant regions that are unmutated in the B.1.351 and B.1.1.7 variants. Vaccine-associated CD4 TCRs ranged over spike, dominating at 160-218 and 743-854.

This CDR3 has 17 residues. V lost 3 bases and J lost 0; bases outside the gene matches: 2. Germline assignment: CDR1 SGDLS and CDR2 YYNGEE. Source: peripheral blood, taken 28 days after the second dose of the MenACWY control vaccine. The clonotype was recovered from an adult who received the MenACWY meningococcal vaccine as a control. The rearrangement uses TRBV9 and TRBJ2-1, with 14 bases identical to TRBD2. The CDR3 nucleotides read TGTGCCAGCAGCGCGGGGACTAGCGGGAGCTCCTACAATGAGCAGTTCTTC. This sequence encodes CASSAGTSGSSYNEQFF.